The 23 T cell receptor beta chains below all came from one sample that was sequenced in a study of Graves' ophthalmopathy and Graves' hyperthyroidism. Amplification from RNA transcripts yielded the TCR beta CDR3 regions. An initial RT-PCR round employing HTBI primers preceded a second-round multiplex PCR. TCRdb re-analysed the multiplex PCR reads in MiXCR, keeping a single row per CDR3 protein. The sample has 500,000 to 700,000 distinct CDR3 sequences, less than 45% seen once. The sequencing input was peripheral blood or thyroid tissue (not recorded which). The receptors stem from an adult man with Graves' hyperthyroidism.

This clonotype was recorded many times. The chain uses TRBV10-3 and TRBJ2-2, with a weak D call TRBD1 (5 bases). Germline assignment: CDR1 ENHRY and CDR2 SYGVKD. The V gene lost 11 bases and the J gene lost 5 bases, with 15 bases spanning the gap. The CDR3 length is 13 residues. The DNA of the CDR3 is TGTGCCGGAAAAGAAGGGGAAACCGGGGAGCTGTTTTTT. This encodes CAGKEGETGELFF.

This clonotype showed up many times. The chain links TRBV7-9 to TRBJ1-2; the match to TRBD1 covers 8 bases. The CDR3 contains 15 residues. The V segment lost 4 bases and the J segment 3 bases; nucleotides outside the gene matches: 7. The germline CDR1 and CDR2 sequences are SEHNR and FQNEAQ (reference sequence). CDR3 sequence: CASSSGQGAYYGYTF. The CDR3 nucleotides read TGTGCCAGCAGCTCTGGACAGGGAGCTTACTATGGCTACACCTTC.

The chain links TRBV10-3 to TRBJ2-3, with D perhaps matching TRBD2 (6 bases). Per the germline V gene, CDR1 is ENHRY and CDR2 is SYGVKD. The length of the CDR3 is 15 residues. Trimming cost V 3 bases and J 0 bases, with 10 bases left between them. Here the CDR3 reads CAISEIAASTDTQYF. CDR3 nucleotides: TGTGCCATCAGTGAAATAGCGGCTAGCACAGATACGCAGTATTTT.

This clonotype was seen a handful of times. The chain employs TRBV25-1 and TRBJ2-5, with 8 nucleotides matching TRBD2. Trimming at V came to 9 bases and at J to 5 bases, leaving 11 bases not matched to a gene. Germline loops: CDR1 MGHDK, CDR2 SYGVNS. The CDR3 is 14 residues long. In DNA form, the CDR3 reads TGTGCCAGAAACAGGCGGGAGGTCGGGGAGACCCAGTACTTC. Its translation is CARNRREVGETQYF.

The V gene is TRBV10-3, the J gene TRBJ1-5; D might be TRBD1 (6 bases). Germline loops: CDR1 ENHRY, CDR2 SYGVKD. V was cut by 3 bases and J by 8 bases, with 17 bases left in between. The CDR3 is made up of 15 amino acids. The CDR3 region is CAISDGGRGVEPQHF. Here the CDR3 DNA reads TGTGCCATCAGTGACGGCGGCAGGGGAGTGGAGCCCCAGCATTTT.

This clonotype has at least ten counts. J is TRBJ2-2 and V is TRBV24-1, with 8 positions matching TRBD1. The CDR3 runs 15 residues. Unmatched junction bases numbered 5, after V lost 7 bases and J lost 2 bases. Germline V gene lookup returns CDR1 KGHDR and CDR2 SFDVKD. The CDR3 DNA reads TGTGCCACCAGCGGACAGGGACCAAACACCGGGGAGCTGTTTTTT. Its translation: CATSGQGPNTGELFF.

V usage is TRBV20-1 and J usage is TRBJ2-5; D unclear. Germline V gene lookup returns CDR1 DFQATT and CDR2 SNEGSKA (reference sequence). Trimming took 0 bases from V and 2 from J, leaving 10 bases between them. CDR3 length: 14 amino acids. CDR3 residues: CSARDSRGQETQYF. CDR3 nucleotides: TGCAGTGCTAGAGATTCCCGCGGTCAAGAGACCCAGTACTTC.

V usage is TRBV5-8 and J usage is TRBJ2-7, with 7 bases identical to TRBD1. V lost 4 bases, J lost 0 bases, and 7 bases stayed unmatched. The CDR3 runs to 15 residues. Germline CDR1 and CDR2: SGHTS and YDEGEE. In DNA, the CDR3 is TGTGCCAGCAGCCTCTTTGGGACAGACTCCTACGAGCAGTACTTC. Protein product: CASSLFGTDSYEQYF. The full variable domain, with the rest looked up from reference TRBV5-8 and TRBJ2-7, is EAGVTQSPTHLIKTRGQQATLRCSPISGHTSVYWYQQALGLGLQFLLWYDEGEERNRGNFPPRFSGRQFPNYSSELNVNALELEDSALYLCASSLFGTDSYEQYFGPGTRLTVT.

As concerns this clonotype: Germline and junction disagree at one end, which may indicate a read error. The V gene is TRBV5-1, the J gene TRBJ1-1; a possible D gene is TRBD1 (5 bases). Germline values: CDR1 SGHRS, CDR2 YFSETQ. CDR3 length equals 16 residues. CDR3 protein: CAWSAPRGPTGTEAFF. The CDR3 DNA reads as TGTGCCTGGAGTGCCCCGAGGGGCCCCACGGGGACTGAAGCTTTCTTT.

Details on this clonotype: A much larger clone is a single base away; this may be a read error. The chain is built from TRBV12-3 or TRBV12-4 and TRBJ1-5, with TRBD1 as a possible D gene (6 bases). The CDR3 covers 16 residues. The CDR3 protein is CTSSLESGQLNQPQHF. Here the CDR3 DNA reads TGTACCAGCAGTTTAGAGAGTGGACAGCTCAATCAGCCCCAGCATTTT.

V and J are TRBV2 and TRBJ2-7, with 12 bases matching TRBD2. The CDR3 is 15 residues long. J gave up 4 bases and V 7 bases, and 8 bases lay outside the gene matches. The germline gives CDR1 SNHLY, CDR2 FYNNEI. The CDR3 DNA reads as TGTGCCAGCAATCCCCTAGCGGGAGGGCCGTACGAGCAGTACTTC. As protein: CASNPLAGGPYEQYF.

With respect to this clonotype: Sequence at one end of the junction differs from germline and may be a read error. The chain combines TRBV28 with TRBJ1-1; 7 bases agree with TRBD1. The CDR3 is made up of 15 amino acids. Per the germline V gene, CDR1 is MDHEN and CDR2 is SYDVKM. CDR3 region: CASSWTGVMNTEASF. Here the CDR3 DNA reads TGTGCCAGCAGTTGGACAGGCGTCATGAACACTGAAGCTTCCTTT.

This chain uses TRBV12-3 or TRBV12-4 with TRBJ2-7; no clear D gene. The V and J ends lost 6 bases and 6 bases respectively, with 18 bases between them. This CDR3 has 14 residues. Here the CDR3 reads CASSRHPARAEQYF. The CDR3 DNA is TGTGCCAGCAGCCGGCATCCGGCAAGGGCCGAGCAGTACTTC.

The CDR3 spells CSARARDRVDTEAFF. For the CDR3, the DNA is TGCAGTGCTAGAGCCCGGGACAGGGTGGACACTGAAGCTTTCTTT. V usage is TRBV20-1 and J usage is TRBJ1-1; TRBD1 agrees at 9 bases. This CDR3 region has 15 residues. Per germline, CDR1 DFQATT and CDR2 SNEGSKA (reference sequence). The trim removed 1 base at V and 3 bases at J, leaving 6 bases unmatched.

This CDR3 reads CASSFRVGEKLFF. CDR3 coding DNA: TGTGCCAGCAGCTTCCGGGTGGGTGAAAAACTGTTTTTT. The chain links TRBV7-9 to TRBJ1-4; D remains unclear. Germline values: CDR1 SEHNR, CDR2 FQNEAQ (reference sequence). V was cut by 3 bases and J by 7 bases, with 9 bases left in between. The CDR3 is made up of 13 amino acids.

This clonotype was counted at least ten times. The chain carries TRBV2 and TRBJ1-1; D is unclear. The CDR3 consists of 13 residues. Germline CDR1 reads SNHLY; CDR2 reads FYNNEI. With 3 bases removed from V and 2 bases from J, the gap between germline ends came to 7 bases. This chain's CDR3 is CASSELLNTEAFF. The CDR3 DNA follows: TGTGCCAGCAGTGAGCTCTTAAACACTGAAGCTTTCTTT.

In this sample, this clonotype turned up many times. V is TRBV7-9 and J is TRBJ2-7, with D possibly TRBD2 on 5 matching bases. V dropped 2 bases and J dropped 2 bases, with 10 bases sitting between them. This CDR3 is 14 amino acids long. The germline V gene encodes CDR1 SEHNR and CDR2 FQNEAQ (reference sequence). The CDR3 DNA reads TGTGCCAGCAGCTTAACCGGGGTAACCTACGAGCAGTACTTC. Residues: CASSLTGVTYEQYF.

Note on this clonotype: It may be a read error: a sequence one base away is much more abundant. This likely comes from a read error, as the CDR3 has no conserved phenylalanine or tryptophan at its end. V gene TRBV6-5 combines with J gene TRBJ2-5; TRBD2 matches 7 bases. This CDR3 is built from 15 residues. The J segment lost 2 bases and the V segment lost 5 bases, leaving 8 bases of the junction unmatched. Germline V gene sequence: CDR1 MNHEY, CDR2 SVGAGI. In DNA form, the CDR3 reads TGTGCCAGCAGTGTTCCGGGGGGTGTTCAAGAGACCCAGTACCTC. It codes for CASSVPGGVQETQYL.

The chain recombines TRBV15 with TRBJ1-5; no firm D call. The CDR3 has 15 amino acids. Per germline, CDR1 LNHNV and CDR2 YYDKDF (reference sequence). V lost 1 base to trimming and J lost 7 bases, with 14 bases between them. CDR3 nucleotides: TGTGCCACCAGCAGAGTGGCTAGCCACGAGCAGCCCCAGCATTTT. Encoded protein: CATSRVASHEQPQHF.

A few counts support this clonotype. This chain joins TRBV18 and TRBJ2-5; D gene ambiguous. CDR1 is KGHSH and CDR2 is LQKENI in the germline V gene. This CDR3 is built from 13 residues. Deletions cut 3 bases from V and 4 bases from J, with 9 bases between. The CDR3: CASSPGWRETQYF. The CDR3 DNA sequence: TGTGCCAGCTCACCGGGGTGGCGAGAGACCCAGTACTTC.

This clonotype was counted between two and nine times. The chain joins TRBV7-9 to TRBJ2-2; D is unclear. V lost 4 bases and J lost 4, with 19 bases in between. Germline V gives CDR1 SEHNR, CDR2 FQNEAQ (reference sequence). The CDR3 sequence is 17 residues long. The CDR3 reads CASSSPGQQRATGELFF. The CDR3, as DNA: TGTGCCAGCAGCTCCCCCGGGCAGCAAAGGGCCACCGGGGAGCTGTTTTTT.

This CDR3 is CASSATSYEQYF. The CDR3 DNA reads as TGTGCCAGCAGTGCAACCTCCTACGAGCAGTACTTC. The chain combines TRBV27 with TRBJ2-7; D unresolved. This CDR3 comprises 12 residues. Germline-derived CDR1 and CDR2 are MNHEY and SMNVEV (reference sequence). V lost 5 bases, J lost 0 bases, and 5 bases lay in between.

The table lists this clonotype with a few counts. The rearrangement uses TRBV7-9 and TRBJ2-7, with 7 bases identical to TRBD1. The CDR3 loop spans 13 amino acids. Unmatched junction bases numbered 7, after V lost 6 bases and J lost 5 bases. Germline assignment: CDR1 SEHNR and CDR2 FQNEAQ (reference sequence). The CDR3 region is CASSSTGAHEQYF. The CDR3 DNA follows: TGTGCCAGCAGTTCCACAGGGGCTCACGAGCAGTACTTC.